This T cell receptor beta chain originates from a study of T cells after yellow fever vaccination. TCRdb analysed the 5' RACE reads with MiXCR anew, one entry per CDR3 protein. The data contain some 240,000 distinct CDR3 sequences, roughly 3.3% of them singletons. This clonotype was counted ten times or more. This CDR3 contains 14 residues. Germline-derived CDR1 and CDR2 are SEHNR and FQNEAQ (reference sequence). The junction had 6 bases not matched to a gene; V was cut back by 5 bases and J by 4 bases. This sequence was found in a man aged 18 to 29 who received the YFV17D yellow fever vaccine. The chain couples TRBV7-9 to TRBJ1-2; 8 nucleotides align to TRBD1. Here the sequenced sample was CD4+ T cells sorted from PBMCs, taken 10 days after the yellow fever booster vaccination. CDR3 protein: CASSPGQGRYGYTF. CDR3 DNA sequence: TGTGCCAGCAGCCCAGGACAGGGACGCTATGGCTACACCTTC.